This entry describes one T cell receptor (beta chain). Its cognate antigen is unknown. These data belong to a study of identical twins. TCRdb analysed the 5' RACE reads with MiXCR anew, one entry per CDR3 protein. The sample shows about 260,000 distinct CDR3 sequences, around 7% of them seen only once. Study-wide points: Instead of following the same donors, the conclusions were based on cross-sectional statistical analysis.

Germline V lookup: CDR1 DFQATT, CDR2 SNEGSKA (reference sequence). CDR3 length equals 13 residues. Trimming left V 7 bases short and J 1 base short, with 13 bases between. These data are also associated with another study on yellow fever vaccine responses in identical twins.

The specimen sequenced was memory (CD45RO+) T cells sorted from blood. The rearrangement joins TRBV20-1 to TRBJ1-1; D uncertain. The clonotype was recovered from a woman aged 18-30 years in good health. CDR3 nucleotide sequence: TGCAGTGTTCCAACAGCGCAGAACACTGAAGCTTTCTTT. Translation: CSVPTAQNTEAFF.